Below are 21 T cell receptor beta chains sequenced from a single sample in a study of blood T cell repertoires in COVID-19. The data were produced by immunoSEQ multiplex PCR, yet TCRdb's version contains in-frame clones alone and is incomplete. There are about 210,000 clones in the sample; 85% occur only once, and around 1% lies in the top ten. Input material: peripheral blood. The receptors were gathered from a man aged 55 to 69 with COVID-19, enrolled during active disease.

In nucleotides, the CDR3 is TGTGCCAGCAAAAACAGGGGCACTGAAGCTTTCTTT. Encoded protein: CASKNRGTEAFF. The chain uses TRBV7-9 and TRBJ1-1; TRBD1 matches at 7 bases. Germline trimming cut 7 bases from V and 4 bases from J; bases unmatched to any gene: 3. Germline V CDR1 and CDR2: SEHNR, FQNEAQ (reference sequence). The CDR3 is 12 amino acids.

The V and J genes are TRBV10-1 and TRBJ1-1; D uncertain. CDR3 size: 13 residues. V was trimmed by 4 bases and J by 3 bases, leaving 9 bases between them. The germline V gene encodes CDR1 WNHNN and CDR2 SYGVQD (reference sequence). The CDR3 is CASSGGRDTEAFF. The CDR3 DNA reads as TGCGCCAGCAGTGGAGGGCGTGACACTGAAGCTTTCTTT.

This CDR3 is CASSRDSFSSYEQYF. Written as DNA, the CDR3 is TGTGCCAGCAGCCGGGACAGTTTTAGCTCCTACGAGCAGTACTTC. J is TRBJ2-5 and V is TRBV13, with 7 nucleotides matching TRBD1. The end of the DNA fits TRBJ2-7 better, so the J call may be wrong. Germline V gene lookup returns CDR1 PRHDT and CDR2 FYEKMQ (reference sequence). CDR3 size: 15 residues.

Points on this clone: This sample includes further DNA sequences coding for the same CDR3. This chain connects TRBV5-1 to TRBJ1-2; perhaps TRBD1 as D (6 bases). In germline, CDR1 is SGHRS, CDR2 YFSETQ. The CDR3 loop spans 14 amino acids. V was clipped by 0 bases and J by 1 base, with 7 bases between them. Written as DNA, the CDR3 is TGCGCCAGCAGCTTGGAAGGGGGTAACTATGGCTACACCTTC. This gives the protein CASSLEGGNYGYTF. The variable domain in full, with the rest retrieved from reference TRBV5-1 and TRBJ1-2, is KAGVTQTPRYLIKTRGQQVTLSCSPISGHRSVSWYQQTPGQGLQFLFEYFSETQRNKGNFPGRFSGRQFSNSRSEMNVSTLELGDSALYLCASSLEGGNYGYTFGSGTRLTVV.

This chain connects TRBV11-2 to TRBJ1-6; D perhaps matches TRBD1 (5 bases). The ends were cut back, 5 bases at V and 4 bases at J, with 15 bases in the middle. CDR3 length equals 16 residues. Germline CDR1 reads SGHAT; CDR2 reads FQNNGV. The CDR3 region is CASSRRGSFYNSPLHF. DNA of the CDR3: TGTGCCAGCAGCCGGCGGGGCTCCTTTTATAATTCACCCCTCCACTTT.

The CDR3 sequence is CSAARDRVEETQYF. CDR3 DNA: TGCAGCGCGGCCCGGGACAGGGTCGAAGAGACCCAGTACTTC. The rearrangement links TRBV29-1 to TRBJ2-5; TRBD1 agrees at 9 bases. From germline, CDR1 is SQVTM and CDR2 ANQGSEA. The CDR3 sequence is 14 residues long. Trimming at V came to 7 bases and at J to 3 bases, leaving 9 bases not matched to a gene.

V is TRBV18 and J is TRBJ1-4; D is unresolved. The length of the CDR3 is 14 residues. V was clipped by 2 bases and J by 7 bases, with 11 bases between them. CDR1 KGHSH and CDR2 LQKENI come from the germline V gene. The CDR3 DNA reads TGTGCCAGCTCACCAGGGGAGGTCAGTGAAAAACTGTTTTTT. Amino acid sequence: CASSPGEVSEKLFF.

V and J are TRBV23-1 and TRBJ2-6; 10 bases fit TRBD1. TRBV23-1 is an open reading frame whose function is uncertain. Losses at the gene ends were 7 bases for V and 4 bases for J; bases not matched to a gene: 10. The CDR3 length is 17 residues. CDR3: CASKRDRGFWGANVLTF. CDR3 nucleotides: TGCGCCAGCAAACGGGACAGGGGATTCTGGGGGGCCAACGTCCTGACTTTC.

The chain carries TRBV28 and TRBJ1-5, with a weak D call TRBD1 (5 bases). The germline V gene has CDR1 MDHEN and CDR2 SYDVKM. With 7 bases removed from V and 4 bases from J, the gap between germline ends came to 14 bases. The CDR3 is 14 residues long. DNA of the CDR3: TGTGCCAGCACTTTCTCCAGGGTTAATCAGCCCCAGCATTTT. Residues: CASTFSRVNQPQHF.

CDR3 coding DNA: TGTGCCAGCACCCTGGTGGGGACTTATGGTGGCGGGGAGCTGTTTTTT. It specifies CASTLVGTYGGGELFF. The chain links TRBV3-1 (or the pseudogene TRBV3-2) to TRBJ2-2, with D perhaps matching TRBD2 (6 bases). Germline assignment: CDR1 LGHDT and CDR2 YNNKEL (reference sequence). The CDR3 totals 16 residues. Trimming shortened V by 7 bases and J by 7 bases, and 22 bases separated the two germline ends.

J is TRBJ2-1 and V is TRBV5-1; 8 bases align to TRBD2. The CDR3 is 15 amino acids. CDR1 is SGHRS and CDR2 is YFSETQ in the germline V gene. Germline trimming cut 3 bases from V and 2 bases from J; bases unmatched to any gene: 4. CDR3 coding DNA: TGCGCCAGCAGCTCGATAGCGGGACCCTACAATGAGCAGTTCTTC. It specifies CASSSIAGPYNEQFF.

This clone turned up a few times. CDR3 region: CASSQDPGQGLYEQYF. For the CDR3, the DNA is TGCGCCAGCAGCCAAGATCCGGGACAGGGTTTGTACGAGCAGTACTTC. The rearrangement joins TRBV4-1 to TRBJ2-7; 9 bases agree with TRBD1. The CDR3 extends over 16 amino acids. Looked up from germline, CDR1 is MGHRA and CDR2 is YSYEKL. The trim removed 0 bases at V and 4 bases at J, leaving 7 bases unmatched.

The chain has TRBV11-2 and TRBJ2-2, with 10 positions matching TRBD1. CDR1 is SGHAT and CDR2 is FQNNGV in the germline V gene. CDR3 size: 16 residues. The V segment lost 6 bases and the J segment 4 bases; nucleotides outside the gene matches: 8. CDR3 sequence (DNA): TGTGCCAGCAGTTACCTCTGGACAGGGGGCACCGGGGAGCTGTTTTTT. Protein sequence: CASSYLWTGGTGELFF.

The chain couples TRBV9 to TRBJ1-1; 7 nucleotides align to TRBD1. V lost 4 bases and J lost 1; bases outside the gene matches: 4. Per germline, CDR1 SGDLS and CDR2 YYNGEE. The CDR3 totals 14 residues. CDR3 sequence: CASSPNRGNTEAFF. CDR3 DNA sequence: TGTGCCAGCAGCCCCAACAGGGGGAACACTGAAGCTTTCTTT.

The chain combines TRBV4-3 with TRBJ1-2; D uncertain. Between the trimmed V and J ends, which lost 4 bases and 7 bases, there was a span of 16 bases. In germline, CDR1 is LGHNA, CDR2 YSLEER. This CDR3 spans 14 amino acids. The CDR3 reads CASSRGLAVGGYTF. The CDR3 nucleotides read TGCGCCAGCAGCCGAGGACTGGCGGTTGGTGGCTACACCTTC.

The rearrangement links TRBV19 to TRBJ1-5, with D unclear. Deletions cut 8 bases from V and 3 bases from J, with 14 bases between. Germline CDR1 is LNHDA and CDR2 is SQIVND (reference sequence). The CDR3 length is 14 residues. CDR3 amino acids: CASDPGRVNQPQHF. The CDR3 coding sequence is TGTGCCAGTGATCCGGGAAGGGTCAATCAGCCCCAGCATTTT.

This clone appeared a single time. The J gene is TRBJ2-7, the V gene TRBV24-1, with D tentatively TRBD2 (7 bases). V shed 4 bases and J shed 3 bases, with 18 bases lying between them. CDR1 and CDR2 from the germline V gene are KGHDR and SFDVKD. This CDR3 has 16 residues. CDR3 sequence reads: CATSDPQGGGLYEQYF. CDR3 nucleotide sequence: TGTGCCACCAGTGACCCCCAGGGAGGGGGACTCTACGAGCAGTACTTC.

The chain recombines TRBV5-4 with TRBJ1-1; a possible D gene is TRBD1 (6 bases). CDR1 is SGHNT, CDR2 YYREEE, per germline (reference sequence). The CDR3 spans 13 residues. Trimming shortened V by 2 bases and J by 4 bases, and 9 bases separated the two germline ends. Written as DNA, the CDR3 is TGTGCCAGCAGCTTAGCGGGGGCCACTGAAGCTTTCTTT. Translating gives CASSLAGATEAFF.

V and J are TRBV10-3 and TRBJ1-2; D remains ambiguous. Trimming took 4 bases from V and 0 from J, leaving 9 bases between them. The CDR3 extends over 14 amino acids. Germline V gives CDR1 ENHRY, CDR2 SYGVKD. DNA for the CDR3: TGTGCCATCAGTGGGGAGCCAGCTAACTATGGCTACACCTTC. As protein: CAISGEPANYGYTF.

V usage is TRBV5-3 and J usage is TRBJ1-5; D gene unclear. TRBV5-3 is annotated as an ORF whose role is uncertain. The CDR3 consists of 16 residues. Trimming left V 0 bases short and J 5 bases short, with 15 bases between. CDR3: CARSLAPPRTYQPQHF. CDR3 DNA: TGTGCCAGAAGCTTGGCCCCCCCGCGAACCTATCAGCCCCAGCATTTT.

The chain couples TRBV12-3 or TRBV12-4 to TRBJ1-1, with 9 bases lining up with TRBD1. Trimming at V came to 7 bases and at J to 4 bases, leaving 4 bases not matched to a gene. CDR3 length equals 13 residues. CDR3 loop: CASILTGGTEAFF. CDR3 nucleotide sequence: TGTGCCAGCATCCTGACAGGGGGCACTGAAGCTTTCTTT.